These 30 T cell receptor beta chains were sequenced from one sample in a study of graft-versus-host responses after intestinal transplantation. Using immunoSEQ multiplex PCR, the repertoire was profiled, and TCRdb retains in-frame clones only, with some absent. This table holds about 100,000 clones, over 75% found once. The sample was PBMCs, taken approximately 420 days after intestinal transplant. All receptors derive from a human patient who received an intestinal transplant, so some T cells may come from the graft donor.

This clone was picked up one time. V gene TRBV19 combines with J gene TRBJ1-6; TRBD1 might be the D (5 bases). V lost 4 bases and J lost 7, with 11 bases in between. Looked up from germline, CDR1 is LNHDA and CDR2 is SQIVND (reference sequence). The CDR3 consists of 14 residues. The CDR3 coding sequence is TGTGCCAGTAGTAGGCAGGGCGGCAATTCACCCCTCCACTTT. Translating gives CASSRQGGNSPLHF.

This chain joins TRBV10-2 and TRBJ2-5; D is possibly TRBD1 (6 bases). The CDR3 loop spans 14 amino acids. Germline V gene lookup returns CDR1 WSHSY and CDR2 SAAADI. Trimming took off 6 bases at V and 5 bases at J, with 16 bases between the two ends. DNA for the CDR3: TGCGCCAGCAGCGGAACAGGGCTTGGGGAGACCCAGTACTTC. Residues: CASSGTGLGETQYF.

The V gene is TRBV6-4, the J gene TRBJ1-6; 8 bases are shared with TRBD1. Per the germline V gene, CDR1 is MRHNA and CDR2 is SNTAGT. Trimming took 4 bases from V and 6 from J; bases not matched to a gene: 5. This CDR3 comprises 15 residues. The CDR3 coding sequence is TGTGCCAGCAGTGCCAGGACAGGGAGTAATTCACCCCTCCACTTT. Protein product: CASSARTGSNSPLHF.

CDR3 residues: CASSEEDSNIYNSPLHF. The CDR3 nucleotides are TGTGCCAGCAGTGAAGAGGACAGCAATATTTATAATTCACCCCTCCACTTT. The V call is TRBV2, the J call TRBJ1-6; D perhaps matches TRBD1 (6 bases). Germline loops: CDR1 SNHLY, CDR2 FYNNEI. CDR3 length equals 17 residues. Trimming stripped 1 base from V and 4 bases from J, with 14 bases between. Filled out from reference TRBV2 and TRBJ1-6, the complete variable domain reads EPEVTQTPSHQVTQMGQEVILRCVPISNHLYFYWYRQILGQKVEFLVSFYNNEISEKSEIFDDQFSVERPDGSNFTLKIRSTKLEDSAMYFCASSEEDSNIYNSPLHFGNGTRLTVT.

The J gene is TRBJ2-3, the V gene TRBV15, with 10 bases lining up with TRBD2. Unmatched junction bases numbered 5, after V lost 3 bases and J lost 2 bases. CDR1 and CDR2 (germline): LNHNV, YYDKDF (reference sequence). The CDR3 sequence is 16 residues long. CDR3 in DNA: TGTGCCACCAGCAGCGGACTAGCGGCGAACACAGATACGCAGTATTTT. It specifies CATSSGLAANTDTQYF.

This rearrangement joins TRBV10-2 to TRBJ2-1; 10 nucleotides match TRBD2. With 3 bases clipped from V and 4 bases from J, the junction kept 6 bases outside the gene matches. The CDR3 has 16 residues. Germline CDR1 reads WSHSY; CDR2 reads SAAADI. The CDR3 DNA follows: TGCGCCAGCAGTGATAGGGCTAGCGGGGGTTACAATGAGCAGTTCTTC. Protein sequence: CASSDRASGGYNEQFF.

The CDR3 DNA follows: TGTGCCAGCTCACCTGGACGGGGTACCTCTGGAAACACCATATATTTT. Its protein is CASSPGRGTSGNTIYF. The V and J genes are TRBV18 and TRBJ1-3; D remains ambiguous. This CDR3 is built from 16 residues. Trimming removed 3 bases at V and 0 bases at J, with 12 bases between. Germline CDR1 is KGHSH and CDR2 is LQKENI.

V and J are TRBV19 and TRBJ2-7; possibly TRBD1 for D (5 bases). The CDR3 is made up of 14 amino acids. Germline V lookup: CDR1 LNHDA, CDR2 SQIVND (reference sequence). V lost 1 base and J 5 bases, leaving 12 bases between the germline ends. The CDR3 loop reads CASSIGGSFNEQYF. In DNA, the CDR3 is TGTGCCAGTAGTATAGGGGGCAGCTTCAACGAGCAGTACTTC.

The chain recombines TRBV7-8 with TRBJ1-5, with D unclear. The CDR3 is made up of 12 amino acids. Trimming cost V 5 bases and J 1 base, with 3 bases left between them. Per the germline V gene, CDR1 is SGHVS and CDR2 is FQNEAQ. CDR3 sequence (DNA): TGTGCCAGCAGCCCGAGCAATCAGCCCCAGCATTTT. It encodes CASSPSNQPQHF.

The rearrangement links TRBV7-9 to TRBJ2-7; 7 bases are shared with TRBD1. Germline CDR1 SEHNR, CDR2 FQNEAQ (reference sequence). The CDR3 is made up of 14 amino acids. V lost 1 base and J lost 2; bases outside the gene matches: 2. The CDR3 sequence is CASSLDGTAYEQYF. CDR3 nucleotides: TGTGCCAGCAGCTTAGACGGGACAGCCTACGAGCAGTACTTC.

The DNA of the CDR3 is TGCGCCAGCAGCCGAAACCCCGGGGGGGAATTCTCCTACGAGCAGTACTTC. Its translation is CASSRNPGGEFSYEQYF. This sequence joins TRBV23-1 and TRBJ2-7; 8 positions agree with TRBD2. TRBV23-1 is given ORF status, its function remaining uncertain. The V gene end was trimmed by 6 bases and the J gene end by 0 bases; junction bases not matched to a gene: 13. The CDR3 totals 17 residues.

The chain links TRBV11-3 to TRBJ2-3; no reliable D call. The germline V and J ends were trimmed by 1 base and 0 bases, with 8 bases remaining between them. The CDR3 sequence is 15 residues long. Germline V gene lookup returns CDR1 SGHNT and CDR2 YENEEA. This CDR3 is CASSLGSSSTDTQYF. The CDR3 coding sequence is TGTGCCAGCAGCTTAGGATCTAGTAGCACAGATACGCAGTATTTT. The variable domain in full, with the rest retrieved from reference TRBV11-3 and TRBJ2-3, is EAGVVQSPRYKIIEKKQPVAFWCNPISGHNTLYWYLQNLGQGPELLIRYENEEAVDDSQLPKDRFSAERLKGVDSTLKIQPAELGDSAVYLCASSLGSSSTDTQYFGPGTRLTVL.

The rearrangement joins TRBV19 to TRBJ2-5; D assignment may be TRBD1 or TRBD2 (5 bases each). This CDR3 has 13 amino acids. Trimming stripped 10 bases from V and 2 bases from J, with 14 bases between. CDR1 is LNHDA and CDR2 is SQIVND in the germline V gene (reference sequence). CDR3: CATGGRRQETQYF. Here the CDR3 DNA reads TGTGCCACTGGGGGAAGGAGGCAAGAGACCCAGTACTTC.

This clone was observed a single time. The chain couples TRBV4-1 to TRBJ2-7, with TRBD2 matching over 13 bases. Per germline, CDR1 MGHRA and CDR2 YSYEKL. Losses at the gene ends were 4 bases for V and 6 bases for J; bases not matched to a gene: 9. The CDR3 is 16 amino acids. The CDR3 nucleotides read TGCGCCAGCAGCCCAACTAGCGGGGGGGCCCTAGGCGAGCAGTACTTC. Translation gives CASSPTSGGALGEQYF.

This chain uses TRBV6-5 with TRBJ2-3; possible D gene TRBD2, 7 bases. V lost 6 bases and J 8 bases, leaving 12 bases between the germline ends. This CDR3 spans 12 amino acids. Per the germline V gene, CDR1 is MNHEY and CDR2 is SVGAGI. CDR3 nucleotide sequence: TGTGCCAGCAGGAGGGGGGAGGGTACGCAGTATTTT. This encodes CASRRGEGTQYF.

The rearrangement uses TRBV19 and TRBJ2-7, with 10 positions matching TRBD1. The CDR3 length is 14 residues. The germline gives CDR1 LNHDA, CDR2 SQIVND (reference sequence). The V and J ends lost 4 bases and 5 bases, in that order; junction bases with no gene match: 5. The CDR3 nucleotides are TGTGCCAGTAGTAGGGGGGGACAGGGGCACGAGCAGTACTTC. Translated: CASSRGGQGHEQYF.

The CDR3 protein is CASSLEGAGEQYF. CDR3 nucleotide sequence: TGTGCCAGCAGTTTGGAGGGAGCGGGAGAGCAGTACTTC. J is TRBJ2-7 and V is TRBV27; TRBD2 matches at 7 bases. The trim removed 3 bases at V and 7 bases at J, leaving 6 bases unmatched. The CDR3 extends over 13 amino acids. CDR1 is MNHEY, CDR2 SMNVEV, per germline (reference sequence).

This clone was seen a single time. The rearrangement links TRBV7-2 to TRBJ2-5, with 8 nucleotides matching TRBD1. The CDR3 length is 13 residues. The germline gives CDR1 SGHTA, CDR2 FQGNSA. The V segment lost 3 bases and the J segment 5 bases; nucleotides outside the gene matches: 2. The CDR3 region is CASSFNRGETQYF. Here the CDR3 DNA reads TGTGCCAGCAGCTTCAACAGGGGGGAGACCCAGTACTTC.

The V gene is TRBV15, the J gene TRBJ1-1; no definite D call. The CDR3 is 13 amino acids. CDR1 LNHNV and CDR2 YYDKDF come from the germline V gene (reference sequence). Trimming took off 5 bases at V and 0 bases at J, with 7 bases between the two ends. The chain's CDR3 is CATSARMNTEAFF. DNA for the CDR3: TGTGCCACCAGCGCCCGGATGAACACTGAAGCTTTCTTT.

The rearrangement links TRBV19 to TRBJ1-2; TRBD1 aligns across 7 bases. Germline V gene sequence: CDR1 LNHDA, CDR2 SQIVND (reference sequence). The CDR3 length is 13 residues. The V segment lost 6 bases and the J segment 4 bases; nucleotides outside the gene matches: 5. The CDR3 reads CASSPGQTYGYTF. The CDR3 DNA follows: TGTGCCAGTAGCCCGGGACAGACCTATGGCTACACCTTC.

The rearrangement joins TRBV6-5 to TRBJ1-1; D is uncertain. The CDR3 consists of 14 residues. Deletions cut 2 bases from V and 4 bases from J, with 11 bases between. Germline V gives CDR1 MNHEY, CDR2 SVGAGI. The CDR3 reads CASSYGRGSTEAFF. In nucleotides, the CDR3 is TGTGCCAGCAGTTACGGGAGAGGGTCCACTGAAGCTTTCTTT.

This chain connects TRBV6-6 to TRBJ1-2; TRBD1 aligns across 10 bases. The CDR3 is 12 amino acids. Germline CDR1 and CDR2: MNHNY and SVGAGI (reference sequence). Trimming took 8 bases from V and 4 from J; bases not matched to a gene: 1. DNA for the CDR3: TGTGCCAGCGGGACAGGGGTCTATGGCTACACCTTC. It specifies CASGTGVYGYTF.

The rearrangement uses TRBV6-1 and TRBJ2-2; TRBD1 might be the D (5 bases). The CDR3 extends over 17 amino acids. V was cut by 2 bases and J by 7 bases, with 20 bases left in between. Germline V gives CDR1 MNHNS, CDR2 SASEGT. Here the CDR3 reads CASSETPEIPGRGELFF. CDR3 coding DNA: TGTGCCAGCAGTGAAACCCCGGAGATTCCAGGGCGCGGGGAGCTGTTTTTT.

This chain joins TRBV14 and TRBJ1-1, with D unclear. The length of the CDR3 is 18 residues. Trimming left V 1 base short and J 6 bases short, with 24 bases between. Per the germline V gene, CDR1 is SGHDN and CDR2 is FVKESK. The CDR3 bases are TGTGCCAGCAGCCAAGTGACTAATGAAGAGCTAATAATGGCTGAAGCTTTCTTT. It yields the protein CASSQVTNEELIMAEAFF.

The genes are TRBV29-1 and TRBJ1-1; D remains ambiguous. Per germline, CDR1 SQVTM and CDR2 ANQGSEA. This CDR3 comprises 13 residues. Between the trimmed V and J ends, which lost 8 bases and 2 bases, there was a span of 15 bases. This chain's CDR3 is CSILRQRNTEAFF. The CDR3 DNA is TGCAGCATTTTGAGGCAGCGAAACACTGAAGCTTTCTTT. Complete variable domain (other parts from reference TRBV29-1 and TRBJ1-1): SAVISQKPSRDICQRGTSLTIQCQVDSQVTMMFWYRQQPGQSLTLIATANQGSEATYESGFVIDKFPISRPNLTFSTLTVSNMSPEDSSIYLCSILRQRNTEAFFGQGTRLTVV.

The chain is built from TRBV19 and TRBJ2-2, with 7 bases lining up with TRBD1. After removal of 1 base from V and 5 bases from J, the junction contained 1 base not matched to a gene. CDR1 and CDR2 (germline): LNHDA, SQIVND (reference sequence). The CDR3 extends over 14 amino acids. In nucleotides, the CDR3 is TGTGCCAGTAGTATAGCCAGGGGGACCGGGGAGCTGTTTTTT. This encodes CASSIARGTGELFF.

V usage is TRBV10-2 and J usage is TRBJ1-2; unclear D gene. This CDR3 has 13 residues. V shed 2 bases and J shed 5 bases, with 9 bases lying between them. CDR1 is WSHSY and CDR2 is SAAADI in the germline V gene. DNA of the CDR3: TGCGCCAGCAGTGAGCGGCTTCTATATGGCTACACCTTC. It yields the protein CASSERLLYGYTF.

The chain combines TRBV4-2 with TRBJ2-5; 12 nucleotides agree with TRBD2. Germline V gene sequence: CDR1 LGHNA, CDR2 YNFKEQ. This CDR3 region has 15 residues. V was pared by 0 bases and J by 5 bases, with 1 base of the junction left unmatched. This CDR3 is CASSQEGTSGETQYF. CDR3 in DNA: TGTGCCAGCAGCCAAGAGGGGACTAGCGGGGAGACCCAGTACTTC.

Comments on this clone: Other DNA sequences of this sample code for an identical CDR3. V and J are TRBV5-1 and TRBJ2-3; 16 nucleotides agree with TRBD2. Germline CDR1 reads SGHRS; CDR2 reads YFSETQ. V gave up 3 bases and J gave up 5 bases; unmatched junction bases: 3. The CDR3 sequence is 16 residues long. The CDR3 region has the DNA TGCGCCAGCAGCTCGGGACTAGCGGGGGGGCTAGATACGCAGTATTTT. Its protein is CASSSGLAGGLDTQYF.

Note on this clone: Distinct nucleotide sequences in the sample also encode this CDR3. J is TRBJ2-1 and V is TRBV5-1, with 8 bases aligning to TRBD2. V trimming: 0 bases; J trimming: 0 bases; junction bases outside the gene matches: 5. Germline CDR1 is SGHRS and CDR2 is YFSETQ. This CDR3 contains 17 residues. CDR3 sequence: CASSLVRGGSSYNEQFF. The CDR3 nucleotides are TGCGCCAGCAGCTTGGTTCGCGGGGGGTCCTCCTACAATGAGCAGTTCTTC.